This TCR beta chain is from a study of blood T cell repertoires in COVID-19. Study context: Acute-phase and convalescent COVID-19 samples originated in the United States, Italy and Spain. PBMCs, B-cell-depleted T cells, or T cells provided the cDNA or gDNA that made up the material.

Germline loops: CDR1 SGHTA, CDR2 FQGNSA. The CDR3 runs to 15 residues. Trimming took off 4 bases at V and 3 bases at J, with 12 bases between the two ends. Authors' processing steps: Counts of nucleated cells, estimated from reference gene primer amplification, were obtained. Clones were read by immunoSEQ multiplex PCR, and TCRdb kept only the in-frame ones, dropping some. The V and J calls and clone size are taken from that table; D and trimming were inferred from the DNA. The table shows 200,000 to 300,000 clones, with 91% occurring only once. Sample: peripheral blood. The TCR was taken from a person in their late teens or twenties with COVID-19, enrolled during active disease. V is TRBV7-2 and J is TRBJ1-4, with D perhaps TRBD1 (5 bases). CDR3 sequence reads: CASSWGVAPNEKLFF. In nucleotides, the CDR3 is TGTGCCAGCAGCTGGGGGGTGGCCCCTAATGAAAAACTGTTTTTT.